A selection of T cell receptor beta chains follows, all from one sample in a study of CD8 T cells in Susac syndrome. TCRdb independently ran MiXCR on the immunoSEQ multiplex PCR reads; one entry per CDR3 protein. Of tens of thousands of distinct CDR3 sequences listed, roughly 93% are singletons. The sample taken for sequencing was CD8+ T cells from PBMCs. The receptors derive from a human donor with multiple sclerosis. CDR3s include the opening cysteine and the closing phenylalanine or tryptophan. A D gene is named only where the DNA matches it firmly. Clone size is given for some rows only: seen once, a few or many times, or a class if the clone is expanded.

clone_size d_call j_call v_call cdr3_aa cdr3_nt
once NA TRBJ1-4 TRBV7-6 CASSLSRTNEKLFF TGTGCCAGCAGCTTATCCAGAACTAATGAAAAACTGTTTTTT
NA NA TRBJ1-1 TRBV7-3 CASSLQLGTEAFF TGTGCCAGCAGCTTACAACTGGGGACTGAAGCTTTCTTT
NA TRBD1 TRBJ2-3 TRBV30 CAWSEGQGGDTQYF TGTGCCTGGAGCGAGGGACAGGGGGGTGATACGCAGTATTTT
NA NA TRBJ2-7 TRBV15 CATSGGRNYEQYF TGTGCCACCAGCGGGGGGAGGAACTACGAGCAGTACTTC
once NA TRBJ2-3 TRBV12-3/TRBV12-4 CASSKKDLRGTQYF TGTGCCAGCAGTAAAAAAGACCTTCGAGGTACGCAGTATTTT
NA NA TRBJ2-7 TRBV11-3 CASSVAEEQYF TGTGCCAGCAGCGTCGCGGAAGAGCAGTACTTC
NA NA TRBJ1-1 TRBV30 CAWISGENTEAFF TGTGCCTGGATCTCGGGGGAAAACACTGAAGCTTTCTTT
NA NA TRBJ2-5 TRBV9 CASSVAGAGETQYF TGTGCCAGCAGCGTAGCAGGGGCGGGGGAGACCCAGTACTTC
NA NA TRBJ1-1 TRBV7-9 CASSFVSGGFPEAFF TGTGCCAGCAGCTTCGTGAGTGGGGGGTTCCCTGAAGCTTTCTTT
NA TRBD1 TRBJ2-1 TRBV18 CASSPTAGHQTGNNEQFF TGTGCCAGCTCACCAACCGCAGGACATCAGACAGGGAACAATGAGCAGTTCTTC
NA TRBD1 TRBJ2-7 TRBV27 CASSLLAGTGGYEQYF TGTGCCAGCAGTTTATTAGCTGGGACAGGGGGCTACGAGCAGTACTTC
NA NA TRBJ2-5 TRBV11-2 CASSPGQTPGETQYF TGTGCCAGCAGCCCCGGACAGACCCCAGGGGAGACCCAGTACTTC
NA NA TRBJ1-5 TRBV12-3/TRBV12-4 CASSLDGELGDNQPQHF TGTGCCAGCAGCCTGGACGGGGAGCTAGGGGACAATCAGCCCCAGCATTTT
few NA TRBJ2-1 TRBV29-1 CSAPVGNEQFF TGCAGCGCTCCAGTTGGCAATGAGCAGTTCTTC
NA NA TRBJ1-2 TRBV27 CASSLGSGWGYTF TGTGCCAGCAGTTTAGGGTCGGGATGGGGCTACACCTTC
NA TRBD1 TRBJ2-7 TRBV7-2 CASSLEGQGYYEQYF TGTGCCAGCAGCTTAGAGGGACAGGGATATTACGAGCAGTACTTC
NA TRBD2 TRBJ2-7 TRBV7-9 CASSSGLAGGDEQYF TGTGCCAGCAGCTCGGGACTAGCGGGGGGCGATGAGCAGTACTTC
NA NA TRBJ1-1 TRBV7-8 CASSLASTPAEAFF TGTGCCAGCAGCTTAGCGTCCACTCCAGCCGAAGCTTTCTTT
NA NA TRBJ2-1 TRBV29-1 CSVARKIYNEQFF TGCAGCGTTGCGCGGAAAATCTACAATGAGCAGTTCTTC
NA NA TRBJ2-5 TRBV5-6 CASSSPLVTEGETQYF TGTGCCAGCAGCTCCCCCCTTGTAACCGAGGGTGAGACCCAGTACTTC
once NA TRBJ1-5 TRBV7-9 CASSSPGVNQPQHF TGTGCCAGCAGCTCACCAGGGGTAAATCAGCCCCAGCATTTT
NA NA TRBJ2-7 TRBV6-2/TRBV6-3 CASRLPYGSYEQYF TGTGCCAGCAGGCTCCCGTATGGATCCTACGAGCAGTACTTC
NA NA TRBJ2-7 TRBV15 CATSTDRILREQYF TGTGCCACCAGCACGGACAGAATATTACGAGAGCAGTACTTC
NA NA TRBJ1-5 TRBV12-3/TRBV12-4 CASSGDGSNQPQHF TGTGCCAGCAGTGGGGACGGAAGCAATCAGCCCCAGCATTTT
NA TRBD1 TRBJ1-2 TRBV2 CASSERDSLIYGYTF TGTGCCAGCAGTGAAAGGGACAGCTTGATCTATGGCTACACCTTC
NA TRBD1 TRBJ1-2 TRBV25-1 CASSEGQGPYYGYTF TGTGCCAGCAGTGAGGGACAGGGGCCCTACTATGGCTACACCTTC
NA TRBD1 TRBJ1-2 TRBV27 CASAPGTGGFGGYTF TGTGCCAGCGCCCCCGGGACAGGGGGTTTCGGGGGCTACACCTTC
NA NA TRBJ2-7 TRBV27 CASSSLPAGASYEQYF TGTGCCAGCAGTTCCCTCCCGGCGGGGGCCTCCTACGAGCAGTACTTC
NA NA TRBJ2-5 TRBV11-2 CASSFLQETQYF TGTGCCAGCAGCTTCTTACAAGAGACCCAGTACTTC
NA NA TRBJ2-5 TRBV7-8 CASSLVREEDRETQYF TGTGCCAGCAGCTTAGTTAGGGAAGAGGATCGAGAGACCCAGTACTTC
NA NA TRBJ1-1 TRBV29-1 CSVENAAETEAFF TGCAGCGTTGAAAATGCGGCAGAAACTGAAGCTTTCTTT
NA NA TRBJ2-7 TRBV28 CASSLQGSYEQYF TGTGCCAGCAGTTTACAGGGCTCCTACGAGCAGTACTTC
NA TRBD2 TRBJ2-3 TRBV20-1 CSARGSGGDWETQYF TGCAGTGCTAGAGGTAGCGGGGGGGATTGGGAGACGCAGTATTTT
NA TRBD1 TRBJ2-7 TRBV3-1 CASSREDRGPYEQYF TGTGCCAGCAGCCGGGAGGACAGGGGGCCCTACGAGCAGTACTTC
few NA TRBJ2-7 TRBV3-1 CASSQVSGLFREQYF TGTGCCAGCAGCCAAGTGAGCGGGCTCTTTCGGGAGCAGTACTTC
NA NA TRBJ1-1 TRBV30 CAWSVNFEAFF TGTGCCTGGAGTGTAAACTTTGAAGCTTTCTTT
NA NA TRBJ2-3 TRBV20-1 CSAPYADTQYF TGCAGTGCCCCTTACGCAGATACGCAGTATTTT
NA NA TRBJ1-5 TRBV2 CASSDRYSNQPQHF TGTGCCAGCAGTGACAGGTATAGCAATCAGCCCCAGCATTTT
NA NA TRBJ1-2 TRBV7-2 CASSFRGGRNYGYTF TGTGCCAGCAGCTTTCGGGGGGGCAGAAACTATGGCTACACCTTC
NA TRBD1 TRBJ2-5 TRBV5-4 CASSLDSGTGFQETQYF TGTGCCAGCAGCCTAGACTCCGGGACAGGCTTTCAAGAGACCCAGTACTTC
once NA TRBJ2-7 TRBV7-9 CASSFSPGGSYEQYF TGTGCCAGCAGCTTTTCCCCTGGGGGTTCCTACGAGCAGTACTTC
once NA TRBJ1-1 TRBV9 CASSPPGVGTFF TGTGCCAGCAGCCCTCCGGGAGTCGGAACTTTCTTT
NA TRBD1 TRBJ1-1 TRBV6-5 CASSPGDSLNTEAFF TGTGCCAGCAGTCCAGGGGACAGCTTGAACACTGAAGCTTTCTTT
NA TRBD1 TRBJ2-1 TRBV19 CASSPRDRAYNEQFF TGTGCCAGTAGCCCCCGGGACAGGGCCTACAATGAGCAGTTCTTC
NA NA TRBJ1-2 TRBV7-6 CASSLEARAAADRYGYTF TGTGCCAGCAGCTTAGAGGCCAGGGCAGCTGCGGATCGCTATGGCTACACCTTC
NA TRBD1 TRBJ2-3 TRBV5-1 CASSLDRGPTDTQYF TGCGCCAGCAGCTTGGACAGGGGACCCACAGATACGCAGTATTTT
NA TRBD1 TRBJ2-7 TRBV7-9 CASSLLAGTGASEQYF TGTGCCAGCAGCTTATTAGCCGGGACAGGGGCCTCCGAGCAGTACTTC
once NA TRBJ2-1 TRBV4-1 CASSQDTRSQEQFF TGCGCCAGCAGCCAAGATACGCGGAGTCAAGAGCAGTTCTTC
NA NA TRBJ1-2 TRBV20-1 CSAREGYNYGYTF TGCAGTGCTAGGGAGGGGTATAACTATGGCTACACCTTC
NA TRBD1 TRBJ2-3 TRBV7-6 CASSLYADRGTTDTQYF TGTGCCAGCAGCTTATATGCGGACAGGGGTACAACAGATACGCAGTATTTT
NA NA TRBJ2-3 TRBV7-9 CASSSGADTQYF TGTGCCAGCAGCTCAGGGGCAGATACGCAGTATTTT
NA TRBD1 TRBJ2-7 TRBV14 CASSHWTGGVNYEQYF TGTGCCAGCAGCCACTGGACAGGGGGTGTTAACTACGAGCAGTACTTC
NA NA TRBJ1-4 TRBV6-1 CASSADLGGRPGEKLFF TGTGCCAGCAGTGCGGACCTGGGGGGTCGTCCGGGAGAAAAACTGTTTTTT
NA NA TRBJ1-2 TRBV12-3/TRBV12-4 CASSSGSQGYGYTF TGTGCCAGCAGTTCCGGCAGCCAGGGTTATGGCTACACCTTC
NA NA TRBJ1-6 TRBV7-2 CASSLAIKGSPLHF TGTGCCAGCAGCTTAGCGATTAAGGGTTCACCCCTCCACTTT